This TCR beta chain is drawn from a study of T-cell memory formation after mild COVID-19. Amplification by 5'RACE using constant-segment primers produced TCR alpha and TCR beta cDNA libraries that carried sample barcodes and UMIs. TCRdb reanalysed the 5' RACE reads using MiXCR and keeps one entry per CDR3 protein. The data hold around 150,000 distinct CDR3 sequences, with around a tenth observed a single time. CDR1 DFQATT and CDR2 SNEGSKA come from the germline V gene (reference sequence). The CDR3 has 14 residues. V was clipped by 5 bases and J by 4 bases, with 17 bases between them. The sample consisted of PBMCs or a T cell subset sorted from them (not recorded which). This receptor was identified in a man in his late teens or twenties who had mild COVID-19 (a few samples of this study predate the infection). Cell type and time point are not known. V gene TRBV20-1 combines with J gene TRBJ2-5; D is perhaps TRBD1 (6 bases). The CDR3 protein is CSARTAPILETQYF. DNA for the CDR3: TGCAGTGCTCGGACAGCTCCTATCTTAGAGACCCAGTACTTC.